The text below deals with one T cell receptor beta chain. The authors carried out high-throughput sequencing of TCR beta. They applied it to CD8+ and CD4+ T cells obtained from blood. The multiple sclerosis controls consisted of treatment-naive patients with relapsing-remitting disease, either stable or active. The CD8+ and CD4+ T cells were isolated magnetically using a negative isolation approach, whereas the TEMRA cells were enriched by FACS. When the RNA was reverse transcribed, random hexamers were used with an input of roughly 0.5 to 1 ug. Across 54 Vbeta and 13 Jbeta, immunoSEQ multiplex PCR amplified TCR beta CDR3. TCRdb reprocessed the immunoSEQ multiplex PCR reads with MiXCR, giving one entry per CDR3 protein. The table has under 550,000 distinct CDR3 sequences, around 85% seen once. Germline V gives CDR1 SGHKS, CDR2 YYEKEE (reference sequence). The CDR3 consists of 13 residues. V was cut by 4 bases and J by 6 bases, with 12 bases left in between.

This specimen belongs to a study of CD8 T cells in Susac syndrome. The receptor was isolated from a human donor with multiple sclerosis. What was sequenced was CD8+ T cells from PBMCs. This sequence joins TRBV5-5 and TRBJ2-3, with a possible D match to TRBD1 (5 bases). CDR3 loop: CASSDSPEDTQYF. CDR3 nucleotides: TGTGCCAGCAGCGACAGCCCCGAGGATACGCAGTATTTT.